A single sample gave rise to the 30 T cell receptor beta chains below, sequenced in a study of T cell responses to AZD1222 COVID-19 vaccine. Generated by immunoSEQ multiplex PCR, the TCRdb table keeps only in-frame clones and is missing some. Among some 150,000 clones, about 93% were seen once, and the ten largest hold under 4%. The input for sequencing was peripheral blood, taken 28 days after the second AZD1222 dose. These receptors came from an adult who received the AZD1222 COVID-19 vaccine.

The rearrangement links TRBV11-2 to TRBJ1-1; no clear D gene. CDR3 size: 14 residues. Between the trimmed V and J ends, which lost 0 bases and 4 bases, there was a span of 9 bases. Germline V lookup: CDR1 SGHAT, CDR2 FQNNGV. The DNA of the CDR3 is TGTGCCAGCAGCTTAGATCCGATGAGCACTGAAGCTTTCTTT. It codes for CASSLDPMSTEAFF. The variable domain in full, completed from reference TRBV11-2 and TRBJ1-1, reads EAGVAQSPRYKIIEKRQSVAFWCNPISGHATLYWYQQILGQGPKLLIQFQNNGVVDDSQLPKDRFSAERLKGVDSTLKIQPAKLEDSAVYLCASSLDPMSTEAFFGQGTRLTVV.

CDR3 DNA sequence: TGTGCCAGCAGCCAAAACTGGGTAGAGACCCAGTACTTC. This translates into CASSQNWVETQYF. The chain couples TRBV3-1 (or the pseudogene TRBV3-2) to TRBJ2-5; D remains ambiguous. V was trimmed by 2 bases and J by 4 bases, leaving 8 bases between them. The length of the CDR3 is 13 residues. Germline values: CDR1 LGHDT, CDR2 YNNKEL (reference sequence).

This rearrangement joins TRBV11-2 to TRBJ2-1, with D perhaps matching TRBD2 (6 bases). The germline V gene has CDR1 SGHAT and CDR2 FQNNGV. V was pared by 0 bases and J by 5 bases, with 17 bases between. The CDR3 sequence is 17 residues long. The CDR3 spells CASSLDLVGSRHNEQFF. The CDR3 DNA reads as TGTGCCAGCAGCTTAGATCTCGTCGGGAGTAGGCACAATGAGCAGTTCTTC.

In this sample, this clone turned up a few times. This sequence joins TRBV29-1 and TRBJ2-5, with TRBD2 matching 7 bases. The CDR3 is 15 residues long. V shed 3 bases and J 5 bases; nucleotides not matched to a gene: 12. Germline CDR1 is SQVTM and CDR2 is ANQGSEA. The CDR3 loop reads CSVDGLAVGWETQYF. CDR3 bases: TGCAGCGTTGATGGGCTAGCGGTAGGGTGGGAGACCCAGTACTTC.

This clone showed up just a few times. The chain links TRBV5-4 to TRBJ2-4, with 11 bases that match TRBD2. After removal of 10 bases from V and 5 bases from J, the junction contained 17 bases not matched to a gene. The germline CDR1 and CDR2 sequences are SGHNT and YYREEE (reference sequence). The CDR3 contains 17 residues. The CDR3 region has the DNA TGTGCCGCCCGATCCGGGACTAGCGGTTCTAGCCAAAACATTCAGTACTTC. It specifies CAARSGTSGSSQNIQYF.

The gene calls are TRBV5-1 and TRBJ2-7, with 9 bases matching TRBD1. The trim removed 3 bases at V and 0 bases at J, leaving 7 bases unmatched. This CDR3 comprises 16 residues. CDR1 SGHRS and CDR2 YFSETQ come from the germline V gene. The DNA of the CDR3 is TGCGCCAGCAGCTACGCCGGGACAGGGCGCTCCTACGAGCAGTACTTC. It is translated as CASSYAGTGRSYEQYF.

In nucleotides, the CDR3 is TGTGCCAGCAGTTTGTCCGCGGGGCCGAGCACAGATACGCAGTATTTT. Protein: CASSLSAGPSTDTQYF. The rearrangement joins TRBV27 to TRBJ2-3; D is possibly TRBD2 (6 bases). Germline loops: CDR1 MNHEY, CDR2 SMNVEV (reference sequence). The CDR3 totals 16 residues. The ends were cut back, 3 bases at V and 0 bases at J, with 13 bases in the middle.

The gene calls are TRBV4-2 and TRBJ2-7, with 7 bases lining up with TRBD2. Trimming at V came to 3 bases and at J to 5 bases, leaving 10 bases not matched to a gene. The length of the CDR3 is 15 residues. Germline CDR1 is LGHNA and CDR2 is YNFKEQ. The CDR3 sequence is CASSQEPGLVNEQYF. The CDR3 bases are TGTGCCAGCAGCCAGGAGCCTGGACTAGTTAACGAGCAGTACTTC.

This rearrangement joins TRBV19 to TRBJ2-3; 9 nucleotides align to TRBD2. Germline V gene lookup returns CDR1 LNHDA and CDR2 SQIVND (reference sequence). J lost 3 bases, V lost 7 bases, and 11 bases had no gene match. The CDR3 extends over 16 amino acids. CDR3 sequence (DNA): TGTGCCAGTACCGGGAGAGTAAGCGGGAGGACAGATACGCAGTATTTT. Its protein is CASTGRVSGRTDTQYF.

The gene calls are TRBV27 and TRBJ1-3, with 7 bases identical to TRBD1. This CDR3 contains 16 residues. J was trimmed by 0 bases and V by 6 bases; bases with no gene match: 8. Germline-derived CDR1 and CDR2 are MNHEY and SMNVEV (reference sequence). The CDR3 spells CASRKTGTNSGNTIYF. CDR3 sequence (DNA): TGTGCCAGCAGAAAGACAGGGACCAACTCTGGAAACACCATATATTTT.

The chain employs TRBV11-2 and TRBJ2-7; no reliable D call. The V and J ends lost 3 bases and 2 bases respectively, with 11 bases between them. The CDR3 totals 14 residues. Looked up from germline, CDR1 is SGHAT and CDR2 is FQNNGV. CDR3 residues: CASSFGRLAYEQYF. CDR3 sequence (DNA): TGTGCCAGCAGCTTCGGACGGCTAGCCTACGAGCAGTACTTC.

V usage is TRBV6-1 and J usage is TRBJ2-3, with D possibly matching TRBD2 (6 bases). There are 14 residues in the CDR3. The V end lost 3 bases, the J end lost 14 bases, and 21 bases lay between the germline ends. Germline CDR1 MNHNS, CDR2 SASEGT. For the CDR3, the DNA is TGTGCCAGCAGTGAGGTAGCTAGCGCCTCCTCCCGGTATTTT. Encoded protein: CASSEVASASSRYF.

This rearrangement joins TRBV30 to TRBJ2-7; unclear D gene. Germline loops: CDR1 GTSNPN, CDR2 SVGIG (reference sequence). V gave up 4 bases and J gave up 3 bases, with 13 bases separating them. The CDR3 has 13 amino acids. CDR3 in amino acids: CAWISARIYEQYF. CDR3 nucleotides: TGTGCCTGGATTTCAGCGAGGATCTACGAGCAGTACTTC.

V gene TRBV27 combines with J gene TRBJ2-1, with TRBD1 matching over 8 bases. CDR3 length: 17 residues. The V segment lost 5 bases and the J segment 8 bases; nucleotides outside the gene matches: 17. The germline V gene encodes CDR1 MNHEY and CDR2 SMNVEV (reference sequence). Here the CDR3 DNA reads TGTGCCAGCAGTCCCCCCCCCAGGGGGCGTGGGGTTGATGAGCAGTTCTTC. Translation gives CASSPPPRGRGVDEQFF.

The rearrangement joins TRBV2 to TRBJ2-7; weak D call: TRBD2 (5 bases). V gave up 6 bases and J gave up 2 bases, with 17 bases separating them. Germline loops: CDR1 SNHLY, CDR2 FYNNEI. This CDR3 has 15 residues. The CDR3 coding sequence is TGTGCCAGCAGCGCAAATGGACTCATGACCTACGAGCAGTACTTC. Protein product: CASSANGLMTYEQYF.

The V gene is TRBV29-1, the J gene TRBJ1-1; D gene uncertain. The CDR3 runs to 13 residues. V shed 6 bases and J shed 0 bases, with 11 bases lying between them. CDR1 is SQVTM, CDR2 ANQGSEA, per germline. DNA for the CDR3: TGCAGCGTCGAACGCGGCATGAACACTGAAGCTTTCTTT. Translation: CSVERGMNTEAFF.

The J gene is TRBJ1-2, the V gene TRBV30; TRBD1 aligns across 7 bases. The CDR3 is 14 residues long. Per germline, CDR1 GTSNPN and CDR2 SVGIG (reference sequence). The trim removed 4 bases at V and 7 bases at J, leaving 12 bases unmatched. As DNA, the CDR3 is TGTGCCTGGACCCCCCCGGGACAGAGCTTTGGCTACACCTTC. As protein: CAWTPPGQSFGYTF.

The chain recombines TRBV27 with TRBJ2-1, with TRBD1 identical over 12 bases. The CDR3 runs 17 residues. The V and J ends lost 0 bases and 7 bases, in that order; junction bases with no gene match: 7. From germline, CDR1 is MNHEY and CDR2 SMNVEV (reference sequence). CDR3 sequence reads: CASSLSSGTGGTNEQFF. The DNA for the CDR3 is TGTGCCAGCAGTTTATCTTCCGGGACAGGGGGCACGAATGAGCAGTTCTTC.

The chain is built from TRBV5-4 and TRBJ2-3; D not certain. Germline CDR1 and CDR2: SGHNT and YYREEE (reference sequence). The CDR3 spans 12 residues. The V end lost 4 bases, the J end lost 3 bases, and 6 bases lay between the germline ends. This CDR3 reads CASSDRTDTQYF. DNA of the CDR3: TGTGCCAGCAGCGACCGTACAGATACGCAGTATTTT.

This clone has just one count. This chain joins TRBV5-8 and TRBJ2-3; 9 bases map to TRBD1. The CDR3 length is 15 residues. The V gene's germline CDR1 is SGHTS and CDR2 YDEGEE. J gave up 3 bases and V 4 bases, and 6 bases lay outside the gene matches. CDR3 region: CASSPGTGLTDTQYF. CDR3 DNA sequence: TGTGCCAGCAGCCCAGGGACAGGGTTGACAGATACGCAGTATTTT.

This chain links TRBV19 with TRBJ2-7; D is unclear. The CDR3 spans 13 residues. The germline V gene encodes CDR1 LNHDA and CDR2 SQIVND (reference sequence). V lost 6 bases, J lost 0 bases, and 9 bases lay in between. The CDR3, as DNA: TGTGCCAGTAGCACCAGTATCTCCTACGAGCAGTACTTC. This gives the protein CASSTSISYEQYF. Filled out from reference TRBV19 and TRBJ2-7, the complete variable domain reads DGGITQSPKYLFRKEGQNVTLSCEQNLNHDAMYWYRQDPGQGLRLIYYSQIVNDFQKGDIAEGYSVSREKKESFPLTVTSAQKNPTAFYLCASSTSISYEQYFGPGTRLTVT.

This rearrangement joins TRBV5-1 to TRBJ2-5; D is unclear. V was pared by 0 bases and J by 2 bases, with 14 bases between. This CDR3 comprises 16 residues. Germline V gene data show CDR1 as SGHRS and CDR2 as YFSETQ. Here the CDR3 DNA reads TGCGCCAGCAGCTTGGATCCCTACGGCCTTCAAGAGACCCAGTACTTC. Protein: CASSLDPYGLQETQYF.

The chain uses TRBV4-2 and TRBJ2-6, with TRBD2 matching 12 bases. Germline CDR1 and CDR2: LGHNA and YNFKEQ. This CDR3 spans 19 amino acids. The V gene end was trimmed by 1 base and the J gene end by 1 base; junction bases not matched to a gene: 5. The CDR3 reads CASSQAAGLAGSGANVLTF. In nucleotides, the CDR3 is TGTGCCAGCAGCCAAGCGGCGGGACTAGCGGGTTCTGGGGCCAACGTCCTGACTTTC.

The V and J genes are TRBV2 and TRBJ2-3; 7 bases line up with TRBD2. The CDR3 is 14 amino acids. The germline gives CDR1 SNHLY, CDR2 FYNNEI. V lost 5 bases to trimming and J lost 5 bases; unmatched junction nucleotides: 7. CDR3 sequence: CASSRRELGDTQYF. The CDR3 bases are TGTGCCAGCAGTAGGCGGGAGCTGGGAGATACGCAGTATTTT.

This sequence joins TRBV5-1 and TRBJ2-3, with 12 bases matching TRBD2. Germline CDR1 and CDR2: SGHRS and YFSETQ. V lost 0 bases and J lost 0; bases outside the gene matches: 2. This CDR3 contains 17 residues. This CDR3 is CASSLEGTSGSTDTQYF. The CDR3 DNA sequence: TGCGCCAGCAGCTTGGAAGGGACTAGCGGGAGCACAGATACGCAGTATTTT.

This chain uses TRBV5-1 with TRBJ2-1, with 8 nucleotides matching TRBD2. The trim removed 3 bases at V and 6 bases at J, leaving 2 bases unmatched. CDR3 length equals 13 residues. In germline, CDR1 is SGHRS, CDR2 YFSETQ. DNA for the CDR3: TGCGCCAGCAGCTGGACTAGCAGCAATGAGCAGTTCTTC. This encodes CASSWTSSNEQFF.

This clone was counted once. The chain has TRBV12-3 or TRBV12-4 and TRBJ2-7; D may be TRBD1 (5 bases). Trimming left V 5 bases short and J 6 bases short, with 14 bases between. This CDR3 has 13 amino acids. The CDR3 coding sequence is TGTGCCAGCAGTCCTGCGGCAGGGCGCGAGCAGTACTTC. Translation gives CASSPAAGREQYF.

The genes are TRBV11-2 and TRBJ1-3; D gene ambiguous. Germline V gene data show CDR1 as SGHAT and CDR2 as FQNNGV. The CDR3 runs 15 residues. V gave up 4 bases and J gave up 0 bases, with 10 bases separating them. The DNA of the CDR3 is TGTGCCAGCAGCTCCCTAAAGATCTCTGGAAACACCATATATTTT. Translating it yields CASSSLKISGNTIYF. Combining the CDR3 with reference TRBV11-2 and TRBJ1-3 gives the whole variable domain EAGVAQSPRYKIIEKRQSVAFWCNPISGHATLYWYQQILGQGPKLLIQFQNNGVVDDSQLPKDRFSAERLKGVDSTLKIQPAKLEDSAVYLCASSSLKISGNTIYFGEGSWLTVV.

The count of this clone is one. V usage is TRBV27 and J usage is TRBJ1-1; a possible D gene is TRBD1 (5 bases). The CDR3 spans 14 residues. V was cut by 1 base and J by 1 base, with 7 bases left in between. The germline V gene encodes CDR1 MNHEY and CDR2 SMNVEV (reference sequence). CDR3 residues: CASSLLGGNTEAFF. As DNA, the CDR3 is TGTGCCAGCAGTTTATTGGGGGGGAACACTGAAGCTTTCTTT.

The chain uses TRBV6-6 and TRBJ1-1; 7 bases fit TRBD1. The CDR3 runs to 15 residues. The ends lost 5 bases at V and 10 bases at J; junction bases unmatched: 16. Germline V gene data show CDR1 as MNHNY and CDR2 as SVGAGI (reference sequence). The CDR3 loop reads CASSPRDRSLRGAFF. CDR3 sequence (DNA): TGTGCCAGCAGTCCAAGGGACAGATCACTCCGAGGAGCTTTCTTT.